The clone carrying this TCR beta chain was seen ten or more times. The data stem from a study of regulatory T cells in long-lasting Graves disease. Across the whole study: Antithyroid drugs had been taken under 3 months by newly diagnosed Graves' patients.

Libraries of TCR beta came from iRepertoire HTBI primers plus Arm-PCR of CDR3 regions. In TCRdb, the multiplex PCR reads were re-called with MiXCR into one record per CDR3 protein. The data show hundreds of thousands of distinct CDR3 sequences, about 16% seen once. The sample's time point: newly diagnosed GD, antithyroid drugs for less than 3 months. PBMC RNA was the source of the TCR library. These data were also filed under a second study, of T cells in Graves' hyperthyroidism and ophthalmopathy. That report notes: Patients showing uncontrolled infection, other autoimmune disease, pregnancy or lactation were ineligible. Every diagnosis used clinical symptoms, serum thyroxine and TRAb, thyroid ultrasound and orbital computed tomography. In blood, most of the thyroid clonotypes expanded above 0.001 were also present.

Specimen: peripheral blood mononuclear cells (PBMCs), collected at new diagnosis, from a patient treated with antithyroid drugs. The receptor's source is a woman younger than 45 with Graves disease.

The CDR3 bases are TGCAGTGCTAGATTGGCATGGGGCACTGAAGCTTTCTTT. Translating gives CSARLAWGTEAFF. The rearrangement links TRBV20-1 to TRBJ1-1; D is unresolved. CDR1 and CDR2 (germline): DFQATT, SNEGSKA (reference sequence). The length of the CDR3 is 13 residues. V lost 2 bases, J lost 4 bases, and 11 bases lay in between.